This is a list of T cell receptor beta chains from one sample in a study of blood T cells in healthy people across ages. TCRdb reanalysed the 5' RACE reads using MiXCR and keeps one entry per CDR3 protein. The sample yields around 1,700,000 distinct CDR3 sequences, 25% to 30% seen once. The sequenced material came from blood. The origin of the receptors is a woman under 40 in good health. Each CDR3 is given with its conserved first and last residue. D genes are given only for firm matches. Clone size appears in some rows only: once, few, many, or a class for an expanded clone.

j_call | clone_size | d_call | v_call | cdr3_nt | cdr3_aa
TRBJ2-7 | . | . | TRBV3-1 | TGTGCCAGCAGCGTCCGGGACATCAAGTACGAGCAGTACTTC | CASSVRDIKYEQYF
TRBJ2-2 | . | . | TRBV28 | TGTGCCAGCACCCGGGACTCCCAAAGAGTCGGGGAGCTGTTTTTT | CASTRDSQRVGELFF
TRBJ2-1 | . | . | TRBV5-1 | TGCGCCAGCAGCTTGAAAGGGCCGGGTTCCTACAATGAGCAGTTCTTC | CASSLKGPGSYNEQFF
TRBJ2-2 | few | . | TRBV7-7 | TGTGCCAGCAGCCCAAAGGGGGATACCGGGGAGCTGTTTTTT | CASSPKGDTGELFF
TRBJ2-7 | many | . | TRBV2 | TGTGCCAGCAGACGGGACGGGAACACCTACGAGCAGTACTTC | CASRRDGNTYEQYF
TRBJ1-2 | few | . | TRBV20-1 | TGCAGTGCTAGAAAGAAAGGGGTTTATAACTATGGCTACACCTTC | CSARKKGVYNYGYTF
TRBJ2-1 | few | TRBD2 | TRBV7-3 | TGTGCCAGCAGCGTGGGACTAGCGGGGGTTTCGTATGAGCAGTTCTTC | CASSVGLAGVSYEQFF
TRBJ2-3 | . | TRBD2 | TRBV3-1 | TGTGCCAGCGCAACTAGCGGGAGTGGGGATACGCAGTATTTT | CASATSGSGDTQYF
TRBJ1-5 | . | . | TRBV7-2 | TGTGCCAGCAGCTCACGGATCTCCAATCAGCCCCAGCATTTT | CASSSRISNQPQHF
TRBJ2-3 | few | TRBD2 | TRBV7-2 | TGTGCCAGCAGCACCCAACTGGCGGGAGCAGATACGCAGTATTTT | CASSTQLAGADTQYF
TRBJ2-5 | many | . | TRBV11-1 | TGTGCCAGCAGCTTTATGGGACGGATCCAAGAGACCCAGTACTTC | CASSFMGRIQETQYF
TRBJ2-7 | many | TRBD2 | TRBV7-9 | TGTGCCAGCAGTTTCGCGATAGCGGGGAACTACGAGCAGTACTTC | CASSFAIAGNYEQYF
TRBJ2-7 | . | TRBD2 | TRBV20-1 | TGCAGTGCTAGCCCACTAGCGGACTACTACGAGCAGTACTTC | CSASPLADYYEQYF
TRBJ1-2 | few | . | TRBV3-1 | TGTGCCAGCAGCCATAGTGAGAACTATGGCTACACCTTC | CASSHSENYGYTF
TRBJ1-2 | . | . | TRBV12-3/TRBV12-4 | TGTGCCAGCAGCCGTAGGGGGAGAAATGGCTACACCTTC | CASSRRGRNGYTF
TRBJ2-5 | once | TRBD1 | TRBV6-6 | TGTGCCAGCAGGTCTGGGGACAGGCTAGGGGAGACCCAGTACTTC | CASRSGDRLGETQYF
TRBJ2-1 | . | TRBD1 | TRBV7-3 | TGTGCCAGCAGCGGGGACAGGGGTGGGAGTGAGCAGTTCTTC | CASSGDRGGSEQFF
TRBJ2-3 | . | TRBD2 | TRBV11-2 | TGTGCCAGCAGCCCTTCAAGCGGGAGGGAGCTGGATACGCAGTATTTT | CASSPSSGRELDTQYF
TRBJ2-2 | . | . | TRBV5-5 | TGTGCCAGCAGCTTGAATCCGGCAAACACCGGGGAGCTGTTTTTT | CASSLNPANTGELFF
TRBJ1-5 | . | . | TRBV7-9 | TGTGCCAGCAGCTCCTTCCTACAGCCCCAGCATTTT | CASSSFLQPQHF
TRBJ2-7 | many | . | TRBV20-1 | TGCAGTGCTAGAATCTCGGAGGAGCAGTACTTC | CSARISEEQYF
TRBJ2-7 | . | . | TRBV7-2 | TGTGCCAGCAGCTCTAGATATACTATGGGCGAGCAGTACTTC | CASSSRYTMGEQYF
TRBJ1-2 | . | TRBD1 | TRBV7-9 | TGTGCCAGCAGCTTAGGACAGGGCGAGGGGTATGGCTACACCTTC | CASSLGQGEGYGYTF
TRBJ2-6 | many | . | TRBV4-1 | TGCGCCAGCAGCCAAGAACCTGAATCTGGGGCCAACGTCCTGACTTTC | CASSQEPESGANVLTF
TRBJ2-3 | . | TRBD2 | TRBV28 | TGTGCCAGCTCCCCGCCCAGCGGGGTTGCAGATACGCAGTATTTT | CASSPPSGVADTQYF
TRBJ2-3 | . | TRBD2 | TRBV7-8 | TGTGCCAGCAGCCCTTTCCTTTTGGCGGGAGGGCCGGAAGATACGCAGTATTTT | CASSPFLLAGGPEDTQYF
TRBJ1-6 | few | . | TRBV21-1 | TGTGCCAGCAGTAACAGGGTTGAATCACCCCTCCACTTT | CASSNRVESPLHF
TRBJ2-1 | . | . | TRBV2 | TGTGCCAGCAGTGAAACCGCCGCCCGGGGGGCCAATGAGCAGTTCTTC | CASSETAARGANEQFF
TRBJ1-2 | many | . | TRBV12-3/TRBV12-4 | TGTGCCAGCTCGGTTGAGGATCTAGGCTACACCTTC | CASSVEDLGYTF